One and the same sample provided the 18 T cell receptor beta chains below, sequenced in a study of immune characterization of retroperitoneal liposarcoma. One entry per CDR3 protein results from TCRdb running MiXCR on the PCR reads. The data hold over a thousand distinct CDR3 sequences, with 40% to 55% observed a single time. The sequencing input was tumor tissue. These TCRs come from a female donor with retroperitoneal liposarcoma.

J is TRBJ2-5 and V is TRBV6-1; the match to TRBD1 covers 12 bases. The ends lost 6 bases at V and 5 bases at J; junction bases unmatched: 10. The V gene's germline CDR1 is MNHNS and CDR2 SASEGT. The CDR3 extends over 16 amino acids. The CDR3 loop is CASSARDRGLRETQYF. The CDR3 region has the DNA TGTGCCAGCAGCGCCCGGGACAGGGGGCTAAGGGAGACCCAGTACTTC.

V and J are TRBV6-5 and TRBJ2-5, with 11 bases fitting TRBD1. The J call may be faulty, since TRBJ2-1 better matches the DNA end. This CDR3 is 14 amino acids long. CDR1 MNHEY and CDR2 SVGAGI come from the germline V gene. The CDR3 DNA sequence: TGTGCCAGCAGCGGACAGGGGGCCGTCTACGAGCAGTTCTTC. This gives the protein CASSGQGAVYEQFF.

The rearrangement uses TRBV7-2 and TRBJ2-5; 10 positions agree with TRBD2. The end of the DNA fits TRBJ2-1 better, so the J call may be wrong. The CDR3 is made up of 15 amino acids. Germline V gene sequence: CDR1 SGHTA, CDR2 FQGNSA. The CDR3 DNA reads TGTGCCAGCAGCTCCCCGGGACTAGCGAGAGAGACCCAGTTCTTC. It is translated as CASSSPGLARETQFF.

The chain carries TRBV7-2 and TRBJ2-1; TRBD2 agrees at 7 bases. Germline trimming cut 1 base from V and 10 bases from J; bases unmatched to any gene: 10. In germline, CDR1 is SGHTA, CDR2 FQGNSA. This CDR3 spans 15 amino acids. This chain's CDR3 is CASSLGASGPGEQFF. The CDR3 DNA reads as TGTGCCAGCAGCTTAGGGGCTAGCGGACCGGGAGAGCAGTTCTTC. Looking up the rest from reference TRBV7-2 and TRBJ2-1 gives the full variable domain: GAGVSQSPSNKVTEKGKDVELRCDPISGHTALYWYRQSLGQGLEFLIYFQGNSAPDKSGLPSDRFSAERTGGSVSTLTIQRTQQEDSAVYLCASSLGASGPGEQFFGPGTRLTVL.

This chain connects TRBV6-1 to TRBJ2-1, with D uncertain. Germline V gene lookup returns CDR1 MNHNS and CDR2 SASEGT. There are 14 residues in the CDR3. V was shortened by 4 bases and J by 13 bases, with 20 bases between the two germline ends. The chain's CDR3 is CASSVGSGQETQFF. The CDR3 DNA sequence: TGTGCCAGCAGTGTAGGGTCAGGCCAAGAGACCCAGTTCTTC.

Points on this clonotype: The junction does not match germline at one end; this may be a read error. The chain employs TRBV10-3 and TRBJ2-3, with TRBD2 identical over 9 bases. Germline assignment: CDR1 ENHRY and CDR2 SYGVKD. The CDR3 covers 13 residues. CDR3: CATKGLATDTQDF. In DNA form, the CDR3 reads TGTGCCACCAAAGGACTAGCGACAGATACGCAGGATTTT.

V usage is TRBV6-1 and J usage is TRBJ2-5; the match to TRBD2 covers 12 bases. CDR3 length: 17 amino acids. V lost 1 base and J lost 5; bases outside the gene matches: 8. Germline lookup yields CDR1 MNHNS and CDR2 SASEGT. CDR3 sequence (DNA): TGTGCCAGCAGTGAAGAACTAGCGGGGGGCACAAGTGAGACCCAGTACTTC. It yields the protein CASSEELAGGTSETQYF.

This clonotype has more than one count but fewer than ten. The rearrangement joins TRBV6-6 to TRBJ2-5; D may be TRBD2 (5 bases). Trimming pared 9 bases from V and 2 bases from J, leaving 10 bases between. Germline loops: CDR1 MNHNY, CDR2 SVGAGI (reference sequence). The CDR3 runs to 12 residues. CDR3 in DNA: TGTGCCAGTGGGCGGGTACAAGAGACCCAGTACTTC. Protein sequence: CASGRVQETQYF.

This clonotype was observed a handful of times. V usage is TRBV6-6 and J usage is TRBJ2-5, with unresolved D. The DNA end is more similar to TRBJ2-1, so the J call may be wrong. CDR3 length: 14 residues. Germline values: CDR1 MNHNY, CDR2 SVGAGI (reference sequence). The CDR3 DNA follows: TGTGCCAGCAGTTACTCGATGATAGGAGAGACCCAGTTCTTC. It translates to CASSYSMIGETQFF.

This chain links TRBV6-8 with TRBJ1-2; 7 bases align to TRBD1. From germline, CDR1 is MNHGY and CDR2 SAAAGT. The V segment lost 6 bases and the J segment 5 bases; nucleotides outside the gene matches: 6. There are 13 residues in the CDR3. CDR3 nucleotide sequence: TGTGCCAGCAGCTATGACAGGGTGTATGGCTACACCTTC. This encodes CASSYDRVYGYTF.

J is TRBJ2-6 and V is TRBV7-6, with TRBD1 matching over 11 bases. CDR1 and CDR2 from the germline V gene are SGHVS and FNYEAQ. The CDR3 has 17 amino acids. After removal of 4 bases from V and 0 bases from J, the junction contained 2 bases not matched to a gene. The CDR3 nucleotides read TGTGCCAGCAGCTCCGGGACAGGGGGCTCTGGGGCCAACGTCCTGACTTTC. This translates into CASSSGTGGSGANVLTF.

This clonotype was counted between two and nine times. The chain links TRBV10-2 to TRBJ2-1; possibly TRBD1 for D (5 bases). Germline V gene data show CDR1 as WSHSY and CDR2 as SAAADI. The CDR3 extends over 15 amino acids. With 4 bases removed from V and 0 bases from J, the gap between germline ends came to 10 bases. The CDR3 reads CASSGLDSSYNEQFF. CDR3 sequence (DNA): TGCGCCAGCAGTGGTCTTGACAGCTCCTACAATGAGCAGTTCTTC.

This clonotype appeared a few times. The chain links TRBV7-6 to TRBJ2-3; D perhaps matches TRBD1 (7 bases). The J call is in doubt because the DNA end fits TRBJ2-7 better. The CDR3 runs 14 residues. Germline V gene sequence: CDR1 SGHVS, CDR2 FNYEAQ. The CDR3 reads CASSLRQGGYEQYF. CDR3 sequence (DNA): TGTGCCAGCAGCTTACGCCAGGGGGGATACGAGCAGTACTTC.

The genes are TRBV6-6 and TRBJ1-1; D unresolved. This CDR3 region has 14 residues. Germline loops: CDR1 MNHNY, CDR2 SVGAGI (reference sequence). The ends were cut back, 2 bases at V and 2 bases at J, with 9 bases in the middle. The CDR3 DNA is TGTGCCAGCAGTTACCGGGAAAGTAACACTGAAGCTTTCTTT. Encoded protein: CASSYRESNTEAFF.

This clonotype appeared a few times. The chain links TRBV6-1 to TRBJ2-5; D gene uncertain. The J call could be wrong; TRBJ2-1 is a better fit for the DNA end. CDR3 length: 12 amino acids. The germline V gene has CDR1 MNHNS and CDR2 SASEGT. The CDR3 nucleotides read TGTGCCAGCAGTGAATGGGTCTACGAGCAGTTCTTC. Translating gives CASSEWVYEQFF.

This clonotype was found a few times. V and J are TRBV12-3 or TRBV12-4 and TRBJ2-1; 12 bases line up with TRBD2. Trimming took 3 bases from V and 7 from J; bases not matched to a gene: 4. This CDR3 comprises 15 residues. DNA of the CDR3: TGTGCCAGCAGTTTTCGGACTAGCGGGGTTAATGAGCAGTTCTTC. Encoded protein: CASSFRTSGVNEQFF.

This clonotype has a handful of counts. This sequence joins TRBV6-1 and TRBJ2-1; TRBD1 matches at 11 bases. Near its end, the DNA agrees better with TRBJ2-7, so the J call may be wrong. Germline CDR1 and CDR2: MNHNS and SASEGT. The CDR3 covers 15 residues. CDR3 nucleotides: TGTGCCAGCAGTGATGGGACAGGGGGTCACAATGAGCAGTACTTC. Translating gives CASSDGTGGHNEQYF.

V is TRBV6-1 and J is TRBJ2-1, with 7 bases matching TRBD2. With 0 bases clipped from V and 10 bases from J, the junction kept 9 bases outside the gene matches. CDR1 is MNHNS and CDR2 is SASEGT in the germline V gene. This CDR3 has 15 amino acids. CDR3 in amino acids: CASSEAGGSSYEQFF. The CDR3 region has the DNA TGTGCCAGCAGTGAAGCGGGAGGGAGCTCCTACGAGCAGTTCTTC.